Listed here are 10 T cell receptor beta chains from one sample, sequenced in a study of identical twins. MiXCR, applied by TCRdb to the 5' RACE reads, yields one record per CDR3 protein. The sample lists 400,000 to 550,000 distinct CDR3 sequences, under 25% occurring once. These records were also assigned to another study, of T cells expressing NK-cell markers.

Sequenced sample: CD4+ T cells sorted from blood. These receptors originate from a woman aged 18-29 years in good health.

This clonotype was seen a handful of times. The chain employs TRBV6-2 or TRBV6-3 and TRBJ2-7; TRBD1 aligns across 10 bases. Germline V CDR1 and CDR2: MNHEY, SVGEGT. This CDR3 contains 13 residues. V lost 5 bases and J lost 6; bases outside the gene matches: 4. CDR3 protein: CASSPRTGGEQYF. The CDR3 region has the DNA TGTGCCAGCAGTCCCCGGACAGGGGGCGAGCAGTACTTC.

This chain joins TRBV2 and TRBJ2-5; D is unresolved. V lost 8 bases, J lost 0 bases, and 10 bases lay in between. The CDR3 has 13 amino acids. Germline V gene sequence: CDR1 SNHLY, CDR2 FYNNEI. CDR3 protein: CASGASYQETQYF. CDR3 coding DNA: TGTGCCAGCGGAGCCTCGTACCAAGAGACCCAGTACTTC.

In its sample, this clonotype was seen a few times. The chain carries TRBV20-1 and TRBJ2-2; 8 bases match TRBD2. The V and J ends lost 1 base and 7 bases, in that order; junction bases with no gene match: 5. Looked up from germline, CDR1 is DFQATT and CDR2 is SNEGSKA (reference sequence). There are 14 residues in the CDR3. This chain's CDR3 is CSARGTSSGGELFF. CDR3 nucleotides: TGCAGTGCTAGAGGGACTAGCTCGGGCGGGGAGCTGTTTTTT.

This clonotype was recorded at least ten times. V usage is TRBV4-3 and J usage is TRBJ2-1; TRBD2 might be the D (5 bases). There are 12 residues in the CDR3. Germline V gene data show CDR1 as LGHNA and CDR2 as YSLEER. V dropped 0 bases and J dropped 9 bases, with 6 bases sitting between them. The CDR3 spells CASSQDRGEQFF. CDR3 DNA: TGCGCCAGCAGCCAAGATCGGGGTGAGCAGTTCTTC.

This clonotype was seen a handful of times. The chain carries TRBV6-1 and TRBJ2-4, with 8 bases matching TRBD1. Germline CDR1 and CDR2: MNHNS and SASEGT. V lost 6 bases, J lost 7 bases, and 5 bases stayed unmatched. The CDR3 is made up of 13 amino acids. CDR3 sequence reads: CASSSDRVNIQYF. In DNA form, the CDR3 reads TGTGCCAGCAGCTCGGACAGGGTGAACATTCAGTACTTC.

This clonotype was recorded at least ten times. The V call is TRBV6-2 or TRBV6-3, the J call TRBJ1-2; TRBD1 agrees at 9 bases. Germline V gene lookup returns CDR1 MNHEY and CDR2 SVGEGT. The CDR3 has 14 amino acids. Trimming took 6 bases from V and 2 from J; bases not matched to a gene: 4. CDR3 amino acids: CASSLGTGNYGYTF. The CDR3 DNA is TGTGCCAGCAGCCTCGGGACAGGGAACTATGGCTACACCTTC.

This clonotype was seen at least ten times. J is TRBJ2-1 and V is TRBV12-3 or TRBV12-4; 8 nucleotides align to TRBD1. The CDR3 is made up of 14 amino acids. The V gene end was trimmed by 5 bases and the J gene end by 7 bases; junction bases not matched to a gene: 7. CDR3 nucleotide sequence: TGTGCCAGCAGTCCCCGACAGGGGAAGAATGAGCAGTTCTTC. Amino acids: CASSPRQGKNEQFF.

This chain uses TRBV4-2 with TRBJ2-1; 8 bases fit TRBD2. The length of the CDR3 is 14 residues. Germline CDR1 and CDR2: LGHNA and YNFKEQ. The V segment lost 0 bases and the J segment 14 bases; nucleotides outside the gene matches: 9. This chain's CDR3 is CASSQDSSGLVEFF. Written as DNA, the CDR3 is TGTGCCAGCAGCCAAGATTCGTCGGGACTAGTTGAGTTCTTC.

This clonotype was counted between two and nine times. The rearrangement uses TRBV20-1 and TRBJ2-7; weak D call: TRBD2 (7 bases). CDR3 length: 13 amino acids. Germline assignment: CDR1 DFQATT and CDR2 SNEGSKA (reference sequence). Trimming took 2 bases from V and 6 from J, leaving 14 bases between them. The CDR3 spells CSARRGAQIEQYF. CDR3 sequence (DNA): TGCAGTGCTAGACGGGGGGCCCAGATCGAGCAGTACTTC.

V is TRBV11-2 and J is TRBJ2-2; weak D call: TRBD2 (7 bases). Germline CDR1 and CDR2: SGHAT and FQNNGV. The length of the CDR3 is 16 residues. V was trimmed by 1 base and J by 4 bases, leaving 13 bases between them. The CDR3 DNA sequence: TGTGCCAGCAGCTTAGGCCCCGGGGGGCCCACCGGGGAGCTGTTTTTT. This sequence encodes CASSLGPGGPTGELFF. The whole variable domain, filled in from reference TRBV11-2 and TRBJ2-2, reads EAGVAQSPRYKIIEKRQSVAFWCNPISGHATLYWYQQILGQGPKLLIQFQNNGVVDDSQLPKDRFSAERLKGVDSTLKIQPAKLEDSAVYLCASSLGPGGPTGELFFGEGSRLTVL.